This T cell receptor beta chain was observed in a study of tissue T cells after allogeneic stem cell transplantation. Trimming cost V 5 bases and J 5 bases, with 15 bases left between them. Germline CDR1 MNHEY, CDR2 SMNVEV (reference sequence). There are 15 residues in the CDR3. GI sites, liver, skin and spleen were taken after median 9.75 post-mortem hours. For this clone: Its antigen is unknown.

Sequencing was performed with immunoSEQ multiplex PCR; in TCRdb, only in-frame clones are kept and a portion is missing. The profile covers about 5,200 clones, with roughly 69% appearing a single time and roughly 8% taken by the ten largest. Points from the study as a whole: Limitations included a small, clinically heterogeneous cohort and limited sampling depth. TCR repertoires tracked anatomic similarity, regardless of disease or transplant status.

Sequenced material: tissue from the colon, taken at autopsy. The sequence derives from a female donor of 60 years or more with lung cancer. The chain is built from TRBV27 and TRBJ2-2; a possible D gene is TRBD2 (6 bases). CDR3 sequence: CASSRAGGQTGELFF. The DNA of the CDR3 is TGTGCCAGCAGTCGGGCCGGGGGTCAGACCGGGGAGCTGTTTTTT.